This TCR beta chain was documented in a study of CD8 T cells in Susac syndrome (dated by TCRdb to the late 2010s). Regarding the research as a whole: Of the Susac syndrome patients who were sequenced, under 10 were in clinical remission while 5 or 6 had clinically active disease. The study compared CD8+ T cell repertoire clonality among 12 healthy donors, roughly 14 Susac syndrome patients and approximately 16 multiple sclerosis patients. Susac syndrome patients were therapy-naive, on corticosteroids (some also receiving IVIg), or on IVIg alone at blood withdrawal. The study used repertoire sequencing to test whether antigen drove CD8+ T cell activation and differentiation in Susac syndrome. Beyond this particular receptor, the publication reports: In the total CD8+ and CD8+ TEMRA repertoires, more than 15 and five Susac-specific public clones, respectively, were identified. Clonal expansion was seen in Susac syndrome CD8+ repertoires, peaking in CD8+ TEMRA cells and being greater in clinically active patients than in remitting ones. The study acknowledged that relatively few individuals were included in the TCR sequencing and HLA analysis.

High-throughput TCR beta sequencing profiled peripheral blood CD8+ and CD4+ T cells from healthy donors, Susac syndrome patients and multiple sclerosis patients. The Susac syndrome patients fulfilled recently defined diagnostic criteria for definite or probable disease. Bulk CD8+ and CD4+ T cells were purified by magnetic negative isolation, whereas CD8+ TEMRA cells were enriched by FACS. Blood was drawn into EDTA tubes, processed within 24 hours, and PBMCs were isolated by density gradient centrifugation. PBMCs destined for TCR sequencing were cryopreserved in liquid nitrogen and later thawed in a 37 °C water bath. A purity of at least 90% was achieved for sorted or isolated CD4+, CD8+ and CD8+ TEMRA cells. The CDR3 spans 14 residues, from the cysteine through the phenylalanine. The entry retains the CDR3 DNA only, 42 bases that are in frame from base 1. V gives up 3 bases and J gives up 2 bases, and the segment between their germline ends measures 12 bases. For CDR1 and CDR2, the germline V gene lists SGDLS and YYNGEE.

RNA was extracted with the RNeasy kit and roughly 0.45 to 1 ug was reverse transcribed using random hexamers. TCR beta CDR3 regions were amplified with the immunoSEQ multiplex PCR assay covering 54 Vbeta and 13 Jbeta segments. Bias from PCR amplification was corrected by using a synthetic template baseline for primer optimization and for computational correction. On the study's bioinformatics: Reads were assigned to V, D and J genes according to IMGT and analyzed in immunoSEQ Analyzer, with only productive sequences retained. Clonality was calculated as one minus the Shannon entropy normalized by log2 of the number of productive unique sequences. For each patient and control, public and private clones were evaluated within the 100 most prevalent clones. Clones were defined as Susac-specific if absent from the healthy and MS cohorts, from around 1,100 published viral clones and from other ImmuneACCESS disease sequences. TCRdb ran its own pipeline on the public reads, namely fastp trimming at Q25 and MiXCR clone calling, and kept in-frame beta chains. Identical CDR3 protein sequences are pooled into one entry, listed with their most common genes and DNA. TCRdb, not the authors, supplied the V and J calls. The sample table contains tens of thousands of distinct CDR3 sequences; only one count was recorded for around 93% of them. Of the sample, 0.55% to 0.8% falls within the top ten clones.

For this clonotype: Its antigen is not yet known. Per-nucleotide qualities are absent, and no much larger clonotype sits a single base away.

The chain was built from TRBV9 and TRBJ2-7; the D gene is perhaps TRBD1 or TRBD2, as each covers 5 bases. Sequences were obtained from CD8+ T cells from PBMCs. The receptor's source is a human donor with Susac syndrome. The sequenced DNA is TGTGCCAGCAGCGCACGAGGGGATCCCTACGAGCAGTACTTC. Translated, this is CASSARGDPYEQYF.